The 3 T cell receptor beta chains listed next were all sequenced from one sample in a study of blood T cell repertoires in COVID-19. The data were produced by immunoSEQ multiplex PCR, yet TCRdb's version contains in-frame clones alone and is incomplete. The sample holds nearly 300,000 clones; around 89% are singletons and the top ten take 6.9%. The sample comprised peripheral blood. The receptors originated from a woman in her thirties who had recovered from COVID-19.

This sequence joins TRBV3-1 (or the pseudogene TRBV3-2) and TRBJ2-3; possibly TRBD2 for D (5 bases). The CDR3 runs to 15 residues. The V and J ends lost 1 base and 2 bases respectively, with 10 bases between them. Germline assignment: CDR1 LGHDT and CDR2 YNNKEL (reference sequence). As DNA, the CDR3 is TGTGCCAGCAGCCAAGTAAGAGGGTTCACAGATACGCAGTATTTT. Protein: CASSQVRGFTDTQYF.

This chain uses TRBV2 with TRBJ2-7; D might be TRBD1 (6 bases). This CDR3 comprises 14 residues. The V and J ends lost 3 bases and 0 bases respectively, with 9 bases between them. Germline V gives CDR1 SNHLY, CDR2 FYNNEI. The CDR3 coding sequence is TGTGCCAGCAGTGACCAGGGGTCCTCCTACGAGCAGTACTTC. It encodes CASSDQGSSYEQYF. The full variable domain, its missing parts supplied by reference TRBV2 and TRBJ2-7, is EPEVTQTPSHQVTQMGQEVILRCVPISNHLYFYWYRQILGQKVEFLVSFYNNEISEKSEIFDDQFSVERPDGSNFTLKIRSTKLEDSAMYFCASSDQGSSYEQYFGPGTRLTVT.

CDR3 DNA sequence: TGTGCCAGCAGCCAAGCTACAGGGGGCGTAGATGAAGCTTTCTTT. This gives the protein CASSQATGGVDEAFF. The chain is built from TRBV3-1 (or the pseudogene TRBV3-2) and TRBJ1-1, with 9 bases that match TRBD1. The trim removed 1 base at V and 7 bases at J, leaving 7 bases unmatched. The CDR3 has 15 residues. CDR1 is LGHDT and CDR2 is YNNKEL in the germline V gene (reference sequence).